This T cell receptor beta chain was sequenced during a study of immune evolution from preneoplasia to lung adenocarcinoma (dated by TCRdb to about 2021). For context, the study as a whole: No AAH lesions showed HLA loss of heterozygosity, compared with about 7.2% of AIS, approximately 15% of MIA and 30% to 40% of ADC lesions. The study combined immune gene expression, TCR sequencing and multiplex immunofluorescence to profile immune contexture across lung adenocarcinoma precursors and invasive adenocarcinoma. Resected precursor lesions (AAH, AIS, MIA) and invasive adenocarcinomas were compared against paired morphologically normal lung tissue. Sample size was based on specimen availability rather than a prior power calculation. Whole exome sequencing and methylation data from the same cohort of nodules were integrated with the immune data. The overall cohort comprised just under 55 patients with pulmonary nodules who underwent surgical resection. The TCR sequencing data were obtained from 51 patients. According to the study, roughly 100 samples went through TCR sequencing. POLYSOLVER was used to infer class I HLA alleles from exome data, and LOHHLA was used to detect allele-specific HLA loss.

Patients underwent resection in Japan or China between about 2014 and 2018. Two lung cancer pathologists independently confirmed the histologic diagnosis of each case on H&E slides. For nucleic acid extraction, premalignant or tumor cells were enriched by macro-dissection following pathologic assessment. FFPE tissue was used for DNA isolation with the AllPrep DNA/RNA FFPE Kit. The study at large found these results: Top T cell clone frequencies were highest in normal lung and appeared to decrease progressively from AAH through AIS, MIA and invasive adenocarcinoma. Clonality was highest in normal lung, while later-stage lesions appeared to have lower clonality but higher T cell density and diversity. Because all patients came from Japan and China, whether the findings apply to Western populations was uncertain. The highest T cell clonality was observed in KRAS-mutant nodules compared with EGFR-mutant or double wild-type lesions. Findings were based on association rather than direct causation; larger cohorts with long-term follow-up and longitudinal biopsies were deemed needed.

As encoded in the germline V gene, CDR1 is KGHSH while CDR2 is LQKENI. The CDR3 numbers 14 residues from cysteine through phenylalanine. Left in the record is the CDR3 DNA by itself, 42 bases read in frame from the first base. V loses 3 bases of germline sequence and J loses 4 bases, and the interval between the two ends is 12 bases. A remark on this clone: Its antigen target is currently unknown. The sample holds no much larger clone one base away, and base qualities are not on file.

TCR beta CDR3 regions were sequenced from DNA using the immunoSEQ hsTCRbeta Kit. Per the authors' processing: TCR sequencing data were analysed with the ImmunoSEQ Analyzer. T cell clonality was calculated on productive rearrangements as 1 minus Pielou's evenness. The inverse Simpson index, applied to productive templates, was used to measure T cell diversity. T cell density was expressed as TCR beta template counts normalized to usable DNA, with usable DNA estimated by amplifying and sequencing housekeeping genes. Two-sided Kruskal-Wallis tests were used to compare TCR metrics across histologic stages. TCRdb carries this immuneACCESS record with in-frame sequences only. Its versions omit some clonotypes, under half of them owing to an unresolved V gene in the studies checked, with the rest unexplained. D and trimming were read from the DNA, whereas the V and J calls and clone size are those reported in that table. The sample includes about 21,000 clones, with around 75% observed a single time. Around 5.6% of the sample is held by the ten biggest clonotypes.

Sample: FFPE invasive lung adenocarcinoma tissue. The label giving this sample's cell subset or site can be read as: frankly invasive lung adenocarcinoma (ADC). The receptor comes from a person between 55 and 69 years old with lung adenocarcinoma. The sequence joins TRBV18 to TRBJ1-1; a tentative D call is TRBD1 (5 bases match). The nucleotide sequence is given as TGTGCCAGCTCACCGAATCCTAGGGGCACTGAAGCTTTCTTT. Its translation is CASSPNPRGTEAFF.